This section outlines one T cell receptor beta chain sequence together with its context. This table comes from immunoSEQ multiplex PCR, and its TCRdb copy is limited to in-frame clones, with some not included. This sample carries under 250,000 clones, around 85% of them seen once, and the ten largest clones take 7.9%. Germline CDR1 is SEHNR and CDR2 is FQNEAQ (reference sequence). The V end lost 6 bases, the J end lost 4 bases, and 17 bases lay between the germline ends. The CDR3 is made up of 15 amino acids. This specimen belongs to a study of blood T cell repertoires in COVID-19. Study in general: The samples span acute and convalescent COVID-19 from the United States, Italy and Spain.

The J gene is TRBJ2-3, the V gene TRBV7-9; tentative D call: TRBD2 (6 bases). The sequence was obtained from an elderly woman with acute or convalescent COVID-19. Specimen: peripheral blood. In nucleotides, the CDR3 is TGTGCCAGCAGTTCCCTGGCTAGCGAAGCAGATACGCAGTATTTT. Translation gives CASSSLASEADTQYF.